Below, 5 T cell receptor beta chains from the same sample are listed, as sequenced in a study of response to subunit inactivated influenza vaccine. TCRdb re-called the RT-PCR reads with MiXCR, one entry per CDR3 protein. The data show more than 700,000 distinct CDR3 sequences, approximately 22% seen once. This sample comprised PBMCs from blood, obtained roughly 5 days after vaccination. These receptors originate from a man aged 45 to 65 who received an inactivated influenza vaccine.

At least ten counts were recorded for this clonotype. The CDR3 region has the DNA TGTGCCAGCAGCCGCCGCATTTCCGGCCGGAGGGAGACCCAGTACTTC. This sequence encodes CASSRRISGRRETQYF. The V call is TRBV11-2, the J call TRBJ2-5, with D possibly TRBD2 on 5 matching bases. The ends were cut back, 5 bases at V and 5 bases at J, with 21 bases in the middle. This CDR3 is built from 16 residues. From germline, CDR1 is SGHAT and CDR2 FQNNGV.

This clonotype was counted only a few times. Written as DNA, the CDR3 is TGTGCCAGCAGTTTATGGACAGCCCAAGAGACCCAGTACTTC. Translated, it gives CASSLWTAQETQYF. The genes are TRBV12-3 or TRBV12-4 and TRBJ2-5; maybe TRBD1 (6 bases). The CDR3 consists of 14 residues. Trimming removed 2 bases at V and 1 base at J, with 8 bases between.

This rearrangement joins TRBV7-9 to TRBJ2-7, with a tentative D call TRBD1 (5 bases). Germline assignment: CDR1 SEHNR and CDR2 FQNEAQ (reference sequence). Trimming took off 5 bases at V and 4 bases at J, with 21 bases between the two ends. There are 16 residues in the CDR3. In DNA, the CDR3 is TGTGCCAGCAGCGTTCGATCCTTGGGGCTAGTTTACGAGCAGTACTTC. It is translated as CASSVRSLGLVYEQYF.

This clonotype was observed at least ten times. The chain combines TRBV12-3 or TRBV12-4 with TRBJ1-5, with D possibly being TRBD1 (5 bases). The CDR3 totals 13 residues. The ends were cut back, 5 bases at V and 6 bases at J, with 11 bases in the middle. CDR3 amino acids: CASSQQVRQPQHF. As DNA, the CDR3 is TGTGCCAGCAGTCAACAGGTGCGTCAGCCCCAGCATTTT.

This sequence joins TRBV7-2 and TRBJ2-7, with TRBD2 matching over 10 bases. V dropped 4 bases and J dropped 2; count of bases not matched to a gene: 5. The CDR3 runs to 15 residues. Germline V gene lookup returns CDR1 SGHTA and CDR2 FQGNSA. The CDR3 DNA is TGTGCCAGCAGCTCAAGCGGGGGGGACGCCTACGAGCAGTACTTC. Its translation: CASSSSGGDAYEQYF.